Reported below is one TCR beta chain. Its specificity is unknown. The sample originates from a study of Graves' ophthalmopathy and Graves' hyperthyroidism. In donors with ophthalmopathy, activity was moderate-to-severe, with CAS ≥3, NOSPECS ≥4 and duration under 3 months. The CDR3 covers 16 residues. Germline CDR1 reads KGHSH; CDR2 reads LQKENI. V dropped 0 bases and J dropped 4; count of bases not matched to a gene: 5. Researchers took RNA transcripts and amplified TCR beta CDR3 regions from them. The workflow started with a first-round RT-PCR run with HTBI primers and then moved on to a second-round multiplex PCR. TCRdb analysed the multiplex PCR reads with MiXCR anew, one entry per CDR3 protein. The sample has 350,000 or so distinct CDR3 sequences, about a sixth seen once. Study-level points and caveats: Detection in blood was also observed for most expanded thyroid clonotypes above 0.001 frequency.

This sequence originates from an adult man with Graves' ophthalmopathy. The rearrangement links TRBV18 to TRBJ2-3; 9 nucleotides agree with TRBD2. The sequencing input was peripheral blood. Written as DNA, the CDR3 is TGTGCCAGCTCACCACCGTACGCGGGGGGGCCAGATACGCAGTATTTT. Translated: CASSPPYAGGPDTQYF.